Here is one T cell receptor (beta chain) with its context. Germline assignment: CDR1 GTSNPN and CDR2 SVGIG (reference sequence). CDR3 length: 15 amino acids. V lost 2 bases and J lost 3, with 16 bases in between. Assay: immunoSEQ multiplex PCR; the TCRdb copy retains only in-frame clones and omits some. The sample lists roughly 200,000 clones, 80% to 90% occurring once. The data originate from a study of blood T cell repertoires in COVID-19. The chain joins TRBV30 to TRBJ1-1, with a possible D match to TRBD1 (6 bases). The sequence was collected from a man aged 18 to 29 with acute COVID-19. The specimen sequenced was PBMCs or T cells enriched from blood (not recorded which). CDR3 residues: CAWSPGGATDTEAFF. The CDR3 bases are TGTGCCTGGAGTCCGGGGGGGGCCACGGACACTGAAGCTTTCTTT.